This entry is about one T cell receptor (beta chain). Original processing notes: Scientists estimated how many nucleated cells there were by amplifying reference gene primers. This table comes from immunoSEQ multiplex PCR, and its TCRdb copy is limited to in-frame clones, with some not included. The V and J calls and clone size are taken from that table; D and trimming were inferred from the DNA. The sample lists tens of thousands of clones, less than 85% occurring once. The data are from a study of blood T cell repertoires in COVID-19. Study context: Donors in the United States, Italy and Spain gave samples during acute or convalescent COVID-19. The cDNA or gDNA used as material had been derived from T cells, B-cell-depleted T cells, or PBMCs.

CDR1 is LGHDT and CDR2 is YNNKEL in the germline V gene (reference sequence). The V gene lost 1 base and the J gene lost 8 bases, with 17 bases spanning the gap. The CDR3 is 16 amino acids. The chain carries TRBV3-1 (or the pseudogene TRBV3-2) and TRBJ1-4; D unclear. Sequencing used peripheral blood. The origin of this receptor is a woman between 70 and 85 years old with acute or convalescent COVID-19. The CDR3 protein is CASSQAGLGRREKLFF. CDR3 in DNA: TGTGCCAGCAGCCAAGCGGGATTAGGCCGGAGGGAAAAACTGTTTTTT.